A selection of T cell receptor beta chains follows, all from one sample in a study of tumor-infiltrating lymphocytes in primary liver carcinoma. Each CDR3 protein is one row after TCRdb ran MiXCR on the multiplex PCR reads. The sample carries about 99,000 distinct CDR3 sequences, around three quarters recorded once. Sample: liver tumor tissue from sampling region 5. The origin of the receptors is a woman aged 55-69 years with primary liver carcinoma and hepatitis B virus infection. Each CDR3 is given with its conserved first and last residue. The D gene is left open where the match is weak.

TRBV29-1	TRBJ2-3	.	CNVEAKDRGKDTQYF
TRBV28	TRBJ1-1	TRBD1	CASSLWWEGGGQRPSMNTEAFF
TRBV11-2	TRBJ2-2	.	CASSLPGHGGTGELFF
TRBV29-1	TRBJ2-2	.	CNVGPRERTGELFF
TRBV12-3/TRBV12-4	TRBJ2-4	.	CARSQNRSNIQYF
TRBV29-1	TRBJ1-1	TRBD1	CSVLTGTGNTGAIF
TRBV11-2	TRBJ2-5	.	CANSLDQGPQETQYF
TRBV30	TRBJ2-7	TRBD2	CASSIGSLSGSYEQYF
TRBV20-1	TRBJ1-2	.	CSARHPGGNRSRDGYTF
TRBV15	TRBJ2-3	TRBD1	CATSNRDRGTDTQYF
TRBV12-3/TRBV12-4	TRBJ2-5	TRBD2	CASRRLAGGPRAEGQYF
TRBV4-1	TRBJ2-1	.	CASTQVAEYNEQSF
TRBV2	TRBJ1-5	TRBD1	CASSERPQGDQPQHF
TRBV6-1	TRBJ2-1	TRBD1	CASRKRDRGHEQFF
TRBV7-8	TRBJ1-4	.	CASNSPRLYEKLSF
TRBV4-1	TRBJ2-1	.	CTSSPMVGGGGSYNEQFF